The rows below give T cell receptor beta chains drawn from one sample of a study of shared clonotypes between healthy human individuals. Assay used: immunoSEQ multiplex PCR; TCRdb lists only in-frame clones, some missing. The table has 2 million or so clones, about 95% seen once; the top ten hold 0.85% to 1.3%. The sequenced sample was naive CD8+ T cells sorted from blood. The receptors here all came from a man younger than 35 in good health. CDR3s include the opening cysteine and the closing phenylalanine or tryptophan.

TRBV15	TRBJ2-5	CATSPRAGTLPQTQYF
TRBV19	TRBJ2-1	CASTPGGVGNYNEQFF
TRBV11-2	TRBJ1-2	CASSPPYTF
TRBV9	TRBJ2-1	CASSVGGQLHNEQFF
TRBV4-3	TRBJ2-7	CASSQGRRWSYEQYF
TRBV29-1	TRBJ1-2	CSVEAPQGARGYTF
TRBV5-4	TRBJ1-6	CASSSDPSYSYNSPLHF
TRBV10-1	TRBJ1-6	CASSRGGYNSPLHF
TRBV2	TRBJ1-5	CASIGTGGVLGLSPQHF
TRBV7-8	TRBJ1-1	CASSLRTEGMNTEAFF
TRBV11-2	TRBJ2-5	CASSLGTSGVYQETQYF
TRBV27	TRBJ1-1	CASSLDRVTEAFF
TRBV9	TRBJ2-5	CASSGSGRAETQYF
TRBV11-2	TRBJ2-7	CASSQEFGLHYEQYF
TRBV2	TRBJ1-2	CASEAGQFYGYTF
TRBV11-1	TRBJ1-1	CASSLARGHPNTEAFF
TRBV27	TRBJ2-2	CASSLYHSVNTGELFF
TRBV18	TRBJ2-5	CASSPLTGPQETQYF
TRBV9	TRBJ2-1	CASSGGQGRNEQFF
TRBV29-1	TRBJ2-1	CSVERTGYPEQFF
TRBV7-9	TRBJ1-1	CASSLVGLGSSLF
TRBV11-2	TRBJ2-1	CASSLEEEASEQFF
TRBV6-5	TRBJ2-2	CASSASGANTGELFF
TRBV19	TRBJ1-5	CASTWEGQGNQPQHF
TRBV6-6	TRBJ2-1	CASSYSYEQFF
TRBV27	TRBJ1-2	CASSLKQGTPYGYTF
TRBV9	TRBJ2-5	CASSDGTGQETQYF
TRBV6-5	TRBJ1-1	CASRIGGTTEAFF
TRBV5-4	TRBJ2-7	CASSLTTGREQYF
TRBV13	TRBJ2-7	CASSLSRVTSGDTYEQYF
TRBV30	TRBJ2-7	CAWSLQAGEQYF
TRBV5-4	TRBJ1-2	CASSLSGAPNYGYTF
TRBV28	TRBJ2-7	CASSGEGDRETYEQYF
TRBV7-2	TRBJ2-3	CASSPPTGGTDTQYF
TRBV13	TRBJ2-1	CASSLVRREGRYEQFF
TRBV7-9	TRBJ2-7	CASSDTGAFYEQYF
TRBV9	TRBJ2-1	CASSVGGGFYNEQFF
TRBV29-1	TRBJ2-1	CSATLAGSYNEQFF
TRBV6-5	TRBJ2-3	CASSLGEGTQYF
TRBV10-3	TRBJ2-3	CAARGGSTDTQYF
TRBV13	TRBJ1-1	CASSQGNTEAFF
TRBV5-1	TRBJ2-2	CASSLSLAATGELFF
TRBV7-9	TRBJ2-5	CASSSPQGRETQYF
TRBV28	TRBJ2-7	CASSFPAGGTYEQYF
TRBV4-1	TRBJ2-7	CASSQDRLAGDEQYF
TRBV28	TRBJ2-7	CASSSRPTLSRVYEQYF
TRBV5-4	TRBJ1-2	CASSAGVGYTF
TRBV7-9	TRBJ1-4	CASSSYSGRGDEKLFF
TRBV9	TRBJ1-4	CASSVGQVPEKLFF
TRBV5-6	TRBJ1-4	CASSSSAGTVGRKLFF
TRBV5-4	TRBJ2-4	CASSSPSLAGTNIQYF
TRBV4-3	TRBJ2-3	CASSQATDQTFTDTQYF
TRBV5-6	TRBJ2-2	CASSPEMTGELFF
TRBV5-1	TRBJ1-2	CASSSEGTGEDYGYTF